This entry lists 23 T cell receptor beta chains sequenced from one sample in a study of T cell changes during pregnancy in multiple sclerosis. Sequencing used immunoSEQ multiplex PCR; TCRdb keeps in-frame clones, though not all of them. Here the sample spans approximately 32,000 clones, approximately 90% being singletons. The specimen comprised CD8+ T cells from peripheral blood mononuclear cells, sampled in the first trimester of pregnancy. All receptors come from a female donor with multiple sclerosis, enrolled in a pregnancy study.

For the CDR3, the DNA is TGTGCCAGCAGCCCCCTAAGGAGCGTCCTGACTTTC. Encoded protein: CASSPLRSVLTF. This chain connects TRBV7-9 to TRBJ2-6; D unresolved. Germline assignment: CDR1 SEHNR and CDR2 FQNEAQ (reference sequence). V lost 5 bases, J lost 12 bases, and 11 bases lay in between. CDR3 length equals 12 residues.

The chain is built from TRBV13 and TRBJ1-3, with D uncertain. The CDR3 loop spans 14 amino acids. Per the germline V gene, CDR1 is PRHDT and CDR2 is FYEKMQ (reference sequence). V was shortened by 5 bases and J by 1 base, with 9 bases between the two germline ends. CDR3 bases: TGTGCCAGCAGCGCCCAGAATTCTGGAAACACCATATATTTT. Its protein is CASSAQNSGNTIYF.

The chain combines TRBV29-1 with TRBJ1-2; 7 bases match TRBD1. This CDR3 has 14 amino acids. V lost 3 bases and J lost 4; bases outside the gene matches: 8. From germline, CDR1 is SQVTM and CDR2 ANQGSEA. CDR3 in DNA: TGCAGCGTTGACGCTCAGGCAGGGGGCTATGGCTACACCTTC. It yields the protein CSVDAQAGGYGYTF. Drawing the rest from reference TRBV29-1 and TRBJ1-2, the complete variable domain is SAVISQKPSRDICQRGTSLTIQCQVDSQVTMMFWYRQQPGQSLTLIATANQGSEATYESGFVIDKFPISRPNLTFSTLTVSNMSPEDSSIYLCSVDAQAGGYGYTFGSGTRLTVV.

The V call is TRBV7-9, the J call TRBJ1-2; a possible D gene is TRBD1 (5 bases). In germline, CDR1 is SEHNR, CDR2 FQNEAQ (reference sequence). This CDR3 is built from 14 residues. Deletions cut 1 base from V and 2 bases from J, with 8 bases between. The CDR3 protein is CASSLVAGNYGYTF. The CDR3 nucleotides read TGTGCCAGCAGCTTAGTAGCAGGGAACTATGGCTACACCTTC.

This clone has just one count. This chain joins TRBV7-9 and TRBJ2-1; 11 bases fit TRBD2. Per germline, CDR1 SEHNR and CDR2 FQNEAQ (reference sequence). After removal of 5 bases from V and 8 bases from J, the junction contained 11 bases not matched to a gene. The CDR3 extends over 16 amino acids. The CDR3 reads CASSLPALAGGYEQFF. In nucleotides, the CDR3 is TGTGCCAGCAGCCTCCCAGCCCTAGCGGGAGGATATGAGCAGTTCTTC. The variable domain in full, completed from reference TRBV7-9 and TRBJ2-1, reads DTGVSQNPRHKITKRGQNVTFRCDPISEHNRLYWYRQTLGQGPEFLTYFQNEAQLEKSRLLSDRFSAERPKGSFSTLEIQRTEQGDSAMYLCASSLPALAGGYEQFFGPGTRLTVL.

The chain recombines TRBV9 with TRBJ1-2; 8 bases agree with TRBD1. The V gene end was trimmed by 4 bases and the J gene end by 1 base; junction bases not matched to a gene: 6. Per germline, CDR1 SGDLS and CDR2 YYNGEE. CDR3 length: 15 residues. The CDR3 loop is CASSPTGTGNYGYTF. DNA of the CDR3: TGTGCCAGCAGCCCTACCGGGACAGGTAACTATGGCTACACCTTC.

This CDR3 reads CASSLRRQGYNEQFF. DNA for the CDR3: TGTGCCAGCAGTTTAAGGAGACAGGGGTACAATGAGCAGTTCTTC. The genes are TRBV28 and TRBJ2-1, with 8 bases lining up with TRBD1. This CDR3 spans 15 amino acids. With 2 bases clipped from V and 4 bases from J, the junction kept 4 bases outside the gene matches. The V gene's germline CDR1 is MDHEN and CDR2 SYDVKM.

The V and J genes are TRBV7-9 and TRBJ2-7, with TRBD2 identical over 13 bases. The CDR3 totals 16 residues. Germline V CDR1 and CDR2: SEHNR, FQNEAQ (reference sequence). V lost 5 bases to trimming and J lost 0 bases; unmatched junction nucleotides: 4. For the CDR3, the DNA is TGTGCCAGCAGCCCGGGACTAGCGGGACCCTCCTACGAGCAGTACTTC. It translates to CASSPGLAGPSYEQYF.

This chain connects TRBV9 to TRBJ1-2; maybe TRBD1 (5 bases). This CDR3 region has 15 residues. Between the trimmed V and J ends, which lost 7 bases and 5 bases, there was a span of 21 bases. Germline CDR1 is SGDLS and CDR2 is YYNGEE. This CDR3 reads CASRGGVSEWYGYTF. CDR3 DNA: TGTGCCAGCCGCGGGGGGGTTTCCGAGTGGTATGGCTACACCTTC.

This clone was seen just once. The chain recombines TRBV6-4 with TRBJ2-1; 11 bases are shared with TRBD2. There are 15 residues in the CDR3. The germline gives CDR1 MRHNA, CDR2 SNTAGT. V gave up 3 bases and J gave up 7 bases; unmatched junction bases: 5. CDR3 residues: CASSETSGSGNEQFF. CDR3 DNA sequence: TGTGCCAGCAGTGAAACTAGCGGGAGCGGGAATGAGCAGTTCTTC.

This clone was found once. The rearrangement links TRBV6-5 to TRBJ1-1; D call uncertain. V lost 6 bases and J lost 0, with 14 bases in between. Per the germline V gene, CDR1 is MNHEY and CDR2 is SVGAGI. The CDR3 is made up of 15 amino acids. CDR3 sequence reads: CASSPWAGLNTEAFF. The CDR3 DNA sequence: TGTGCCAGCAGCCCATGGGCGGGGTTGAACACTGAAGCTTTCTTT.

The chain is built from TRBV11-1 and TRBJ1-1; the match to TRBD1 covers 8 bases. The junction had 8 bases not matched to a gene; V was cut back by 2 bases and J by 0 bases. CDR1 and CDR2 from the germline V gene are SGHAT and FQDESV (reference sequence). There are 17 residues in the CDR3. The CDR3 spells CASSLKTGAFMNTEAFF. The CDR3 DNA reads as TGTGCCAGCAGCTTAAAGACAGGGGCCTTCATGAACACTGAAGCTTTCTTT.

The DNA of the CDR3 is TGCGCCAGCAGTGAGTCGCGGCTAGTCGGAGTCGAGCAGTACTTC. Protein product: CASSESRLVGVEQYF. The gene calls are TRBV10-2 and TRBJ2-7, with D unresolved. This CDR3 has 15 amino acids. Trimming cost V 0 bases and J 6 bases, with 15 bases left between them. In germline, CDR1 is WSHSY, CDR2 SAAADI.

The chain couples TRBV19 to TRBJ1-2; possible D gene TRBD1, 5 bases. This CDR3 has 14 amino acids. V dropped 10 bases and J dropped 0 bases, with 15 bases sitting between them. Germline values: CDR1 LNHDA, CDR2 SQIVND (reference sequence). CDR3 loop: CAISDIPPNYGYTF. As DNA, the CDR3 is TGTGCCATCTCGGACATCCCCCCTAACTATGGCTACACCTTC.

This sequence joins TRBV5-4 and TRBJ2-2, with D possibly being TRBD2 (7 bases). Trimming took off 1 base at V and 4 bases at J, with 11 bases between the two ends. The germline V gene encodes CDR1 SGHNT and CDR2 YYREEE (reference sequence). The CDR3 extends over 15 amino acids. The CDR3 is CASSLSGGLTGELFF. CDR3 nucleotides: TGTGCCAGCAGCTTGTCCGGGGGGCTCACCGGGGAGCTGTTTTTT.

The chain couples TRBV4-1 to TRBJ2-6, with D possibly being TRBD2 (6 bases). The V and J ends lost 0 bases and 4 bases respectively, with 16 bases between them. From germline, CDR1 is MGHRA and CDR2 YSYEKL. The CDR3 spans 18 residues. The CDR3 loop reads CASSQDIPRGAGANVLTF. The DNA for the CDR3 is TGCGCCAGCAGCCAAGATATACCGCGGGGTGCAGGGGCCAACGTCCTGACTTTC.

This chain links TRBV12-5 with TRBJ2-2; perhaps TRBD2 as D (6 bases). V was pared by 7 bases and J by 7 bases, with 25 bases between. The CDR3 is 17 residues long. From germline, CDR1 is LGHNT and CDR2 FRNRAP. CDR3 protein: CASAYRPGTHAGGELFF. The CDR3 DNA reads TGTGCTAGTGCCTACCGACCCGGGACTCACGCCGGCGGGGAGCTGTTTTTT.

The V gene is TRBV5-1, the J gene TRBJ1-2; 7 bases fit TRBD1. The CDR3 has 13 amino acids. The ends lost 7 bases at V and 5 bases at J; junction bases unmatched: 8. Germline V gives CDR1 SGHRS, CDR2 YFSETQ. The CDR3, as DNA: TGCGCCAGCGCGGTCCGGGACAGATATGGCTACACCTTC. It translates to CASAVRDRYGYTF.

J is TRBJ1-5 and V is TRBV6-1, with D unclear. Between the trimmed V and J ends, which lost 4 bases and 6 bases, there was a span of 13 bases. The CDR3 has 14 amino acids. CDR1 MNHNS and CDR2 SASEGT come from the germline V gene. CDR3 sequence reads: CASSAAGYGQPQHF. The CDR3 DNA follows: TGTGCCAGCAGTGCGGCGGGATATGGTCAGCCCCAGCATTTT.

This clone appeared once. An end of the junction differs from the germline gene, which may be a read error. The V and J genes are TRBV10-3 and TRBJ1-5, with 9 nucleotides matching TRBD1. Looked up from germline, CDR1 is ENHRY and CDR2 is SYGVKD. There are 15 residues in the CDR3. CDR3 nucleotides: TGTGCCAGCAGTCCCCGGGACAGGGAGAATCAGCCCCAGCATTTT. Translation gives CASSPRDRENQPQHF.

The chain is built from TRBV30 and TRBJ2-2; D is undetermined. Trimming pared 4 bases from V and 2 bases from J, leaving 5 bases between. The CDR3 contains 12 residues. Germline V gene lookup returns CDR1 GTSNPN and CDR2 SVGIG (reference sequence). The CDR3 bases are TGTGCCTGGAACAGTAACACCGGGGAGCTGTTTTTT. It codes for CAWNSNTGELFF.

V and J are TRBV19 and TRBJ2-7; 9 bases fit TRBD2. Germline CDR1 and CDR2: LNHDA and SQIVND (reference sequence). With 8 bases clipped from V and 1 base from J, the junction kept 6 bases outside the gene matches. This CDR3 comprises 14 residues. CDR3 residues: CASSLAGGSYEQYF. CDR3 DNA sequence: TGTGCCAGTTCCCTGGCGGGAGGGTCCTACGAGCAGTACTTC.

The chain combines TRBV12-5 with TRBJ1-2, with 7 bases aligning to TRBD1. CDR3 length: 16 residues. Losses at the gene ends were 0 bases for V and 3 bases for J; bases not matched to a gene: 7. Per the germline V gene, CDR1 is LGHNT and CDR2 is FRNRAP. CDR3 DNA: TGTGCTAGTGGTTTGGTGCTAGACAGGGAGGACTATGGCTACACCTTC. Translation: CASGLVLDREDYGYTF.